The count of the clone carrying this TCR beta chain is one. The germline V and J ends were trimmed by 4 bases and 5 bases, with 14 bases remaining between them. This CDR3 is built from 15 residues. Germline-derived CDR1 and CDR2 are KGHDR and SFDVKD. This sample is drawn from a study of blood T cell repertoires in COVID-19. In the study overall: Italy, Spain and the United States were the sources of the convalescent and acute COVID-19 samples. PBMCs, B-cell-depleted T cells, or T cells were the source of the cDNA or gDNA that made up the material.

Authors' analysis steps: Estimated nucleated cell counts came from reference gene primer amplification. The repertoire was sequenced with immunoSEQ multiplex PCR; TCRdb's copy has only in-frame clones and lacks some. That table supplies the V and J calls and clone size; D and trimming were determined from the DNA. The sample has about 230,000 clones, about 85% seen once; the top ten hold over 0.95%. Input material: peripheral blood. The sequence derives from a man in his forties or fifties with acute or convalescent COVID-19. The chain employs TRBV24-1 and TRBJ2-1, with D possibly matching TRBD1 (6 bases). The chain's CDR3 is CATSDPGDSNNEQFF. The CDR3 nucleotides are TGTGCCACCAGTGACCCAGGGGATTCGAACAATGAGCAGTTCTTC.